This TCR beta chain derives from a study of beta chain features in type 1 diabetes listed by TCRdb under 2018. Turning to the overall study: Mean age, gender distribution, total cell number and subset yield were not different between patients and healthy donors. A total of about 110,000,000 sorted cells were examined across all samples, and a strong correlation was observed between cell number per subset and RNA yield. The study compared TCRB repertoires of sorted circulating CD4+ T cell subsets between recently diagnosed type 1 diabetes patients and matched healthy donors. Regulatory and stem cell-like memory subsets were isolated from only 8 patients and roughly eight healthy donors, whereas naive and central memory subsets came from all 28 donors.

A few counts support this clone. What antigen it recognizes has not been identified. Qualities for individual bases were not recorded, and no much larger clone is one base off. From each donor, a single peripheral blood sample of 100 to 150 mL on average was drawn into heparinised tubes. Using a panel that included CD45RO, CCR7, CD25, CD127, CD95 and CD27, naive, central memory, regulatory and stem cell-like memory CD4+ T cells were sorted on a BD FACSAria II. A purity above 95% was achieved for all sorted populations. PBMCs were separated immediately by Lymphoprep density gradient centrifugation and were stained directly, without being cultured. To minimize batch effects, samples were stained and sorted in pairs, one healthy donor with one patient per experiment. CDR1 SGDLS and CDR2 YYNGEE were looked up in the germline V gene. V was cut back by 2 bases and J by 7 bases, leaving a gap of 16 bases between them. The CDR3 runs 15 amino acids, cysteine and phenylalanine included. This entry keeps only the CDR3 DNA: 45 bases, framed from base 1.

The entire isolated RNA was reverse transcribed using the High Capacity cDNA Reverse Transcription Kit, and thus expressed TCRB transcripts were sequenced. Naive, central memory and regulatory T cell samples underwent deep immunoSEQ sequencing, averaging about 3.3 million total reads per sample. After sorted cells were lysed in RLT buffer, RNA was extracted with DNase-treated RNeasy Micro or Mini kits, with the choice depending on cell number. To prevent cross-contamination, each cell subset was processed individually, whereas patient and healthy donor samples were processed jointly. Using the immunoSEQ multiplex PCR, TCRB sequences were amplified from cDNA into 87-bp fragments spanning the CDR3 region. The amplicons were sequenced using the Illumina HiSeq platform. For the original study's pipeline: Synthetic template baselines were used to correct PCR bias computationally, reads within Hamming distance 2 were collapsed together, and singletons that could not be merged were discarded. Reads were aligned to IMGT to assign V, D and J genes, CDR3 length, and insertions or deletions at six rearrangement sites. Within each subset, clonotype counts were normalized to the number of sorted cells before true diversity and Gini coefficients were calculated with the tcR R package. The overlap coefficient, calculated on TCRB nucleotide sequences, was used to measure repertoire sharing. Out-of-frame TCRB sequences from naive cells were analyzed as a proxy for the pre-selection repertoire. TCRdb limited this immuneACCESS table to in-frame rearrangements with V and J called. A share of clones is missing; checked studies link under half to unresolved V genes, and the rest is unexplained. The D gene and trimming were derived from the DNA, and the V and J assignments and clone size from that table. This sample has 600,000 to 700,000 clones in its table, and about an eighth of those were observed once. Roughly 0.12% of the sample lies in the top ten.

Broad study findings and their caveats: Because the HLA sub-analyses included only small numbers of individuals, any influence of HLA type on TCRB rearrangement was left unresolved. Naive, central memory and regulatory TCRB repertoires appeared more similar among patients than among healthy donors. Because cDNA was sequenced instead of genomic DNA, activated cells with high expression could be over-represented, although the groups did not differ in activation or CD3 levels. Type 1 diabetes patients showed a moderate but significant shortening of TCRB CDR3 length in all four CD4+ subsets. Shorter templates might have been favored by PCR, but patient and control samples were amplified and corrected together, so both groups would have been affected equally by any skew. At VDJ recombination sites, patients with type 1 diabetes made fewer insertions and deleted more nucleotides, a pattern implying thymic rearrangement abnormalities.

Material for sequencing was naive CD4+ T cells from blood. The sample's cell subset or site label is to be understood as: true naive CD4+ T cells. The sequence is built from TRBV9 and TRBJ1-5; TRBD1 is a possible D gene, resting on 5 matching bases. This TCR came from a man aged 30-40 years with type 1 diabetes. The nucleotide sequence reads as follows: TGTGCCAGCAGCGTGCTGGGGGACCGCGGCCAGCCCCAGCATTTT. Translated, this gives CASSVLGDRGQPQHF.